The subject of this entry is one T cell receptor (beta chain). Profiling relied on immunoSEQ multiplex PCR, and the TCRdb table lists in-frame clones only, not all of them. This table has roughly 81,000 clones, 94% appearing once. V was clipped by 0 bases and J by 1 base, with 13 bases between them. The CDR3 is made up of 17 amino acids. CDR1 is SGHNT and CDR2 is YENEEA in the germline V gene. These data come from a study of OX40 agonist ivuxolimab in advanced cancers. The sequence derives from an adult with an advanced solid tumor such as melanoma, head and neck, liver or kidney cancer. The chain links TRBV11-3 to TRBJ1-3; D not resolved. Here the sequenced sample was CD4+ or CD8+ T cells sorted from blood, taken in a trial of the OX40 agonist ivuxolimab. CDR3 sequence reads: CASSLDQPRESGNTIYF. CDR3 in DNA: TGTGCCAGCAGCTTAGATCAACCGAGAGAATCTGGAAACACCATATATTTT.